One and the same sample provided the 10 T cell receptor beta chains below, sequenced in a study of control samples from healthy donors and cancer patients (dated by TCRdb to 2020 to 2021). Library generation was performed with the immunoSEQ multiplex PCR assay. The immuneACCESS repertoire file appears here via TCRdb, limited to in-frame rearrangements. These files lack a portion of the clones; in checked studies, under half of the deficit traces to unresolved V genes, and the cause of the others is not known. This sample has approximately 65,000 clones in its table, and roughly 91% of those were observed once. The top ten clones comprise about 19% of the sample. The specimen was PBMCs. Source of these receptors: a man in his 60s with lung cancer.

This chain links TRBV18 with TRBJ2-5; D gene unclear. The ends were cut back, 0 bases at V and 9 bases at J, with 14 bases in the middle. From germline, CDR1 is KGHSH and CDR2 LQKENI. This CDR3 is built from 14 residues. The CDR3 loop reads CASSPPSDRSAQYF. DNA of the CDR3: TGTGCCAGCTCACCACCGTCTGATCGGTCGGCCCAGTACTTC.

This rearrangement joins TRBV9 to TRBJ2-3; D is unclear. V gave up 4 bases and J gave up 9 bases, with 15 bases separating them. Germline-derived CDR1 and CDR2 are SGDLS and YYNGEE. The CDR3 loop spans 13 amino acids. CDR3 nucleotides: TGTGCCAGCAGCATGCTGGGCTACCAGACGCAGTATTTT. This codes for CASSMLGYQTQYF.

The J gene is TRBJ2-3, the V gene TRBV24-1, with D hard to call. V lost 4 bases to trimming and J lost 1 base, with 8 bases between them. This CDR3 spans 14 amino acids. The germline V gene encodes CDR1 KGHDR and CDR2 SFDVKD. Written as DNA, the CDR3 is TGTGCCACCAGTGAAGGGTGGGGCACAGATACGCAGTATTTT. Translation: CATSEGWGTDTQYF.

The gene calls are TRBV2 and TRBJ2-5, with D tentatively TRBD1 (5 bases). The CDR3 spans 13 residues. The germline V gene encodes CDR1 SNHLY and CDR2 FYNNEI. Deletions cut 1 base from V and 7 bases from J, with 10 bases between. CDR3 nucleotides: TGTGCCAGCAGTGAAGGTCTAAGGGGGACCCAGTACTTC. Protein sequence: CASSEGLRGTQYF.

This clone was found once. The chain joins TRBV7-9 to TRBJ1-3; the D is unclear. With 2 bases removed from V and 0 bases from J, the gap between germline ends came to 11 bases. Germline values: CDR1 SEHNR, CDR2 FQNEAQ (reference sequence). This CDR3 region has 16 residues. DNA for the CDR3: TGTGCCAGCAGCTTAATGAATAAGTTCTCTGGAAACACCATATATTTT. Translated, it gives CASSLMNKFSGNTIYF.

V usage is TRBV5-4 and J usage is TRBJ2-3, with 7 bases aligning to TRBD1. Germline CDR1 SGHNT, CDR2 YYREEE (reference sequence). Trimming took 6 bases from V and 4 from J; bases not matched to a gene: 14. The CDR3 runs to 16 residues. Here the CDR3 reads CASTSWATGKADTQYF. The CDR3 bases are TGTGCCAGCACCTCTTGGGCGACAGGGAAAGCAGATACGCAGTATTTT.

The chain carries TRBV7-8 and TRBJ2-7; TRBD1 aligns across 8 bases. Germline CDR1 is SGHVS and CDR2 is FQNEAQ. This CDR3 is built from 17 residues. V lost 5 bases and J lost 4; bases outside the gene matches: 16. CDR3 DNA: TGTGCCAGCAGCGCTATCGACTTTTCTCAGGGGGCATACGAGCAGTACGTC. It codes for CASSAIDFSQGAYEQYV.

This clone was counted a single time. Written as DNA, the CDR3 is TGTGCCAGCAGCGTAGGGCAGGGGGCAGGTAATGAAAAACTGTTTTTT. This encodes CASSVGQGAGNEKLFF. This sequence joins TRBV9 and TRBJ1-4, with 8 bases lining up with TRBD1. CDR1 is SGDLS, CDR2 YYNGEE, per germline. This CDR3 region has 16 residues. Germline trimming cut 0 bases from V and 4 bases from J; bases unmatched to any gene: 5.

This CDR3 is CASSSTVVNEQFF. CDR3 bases: TGTGCCAGCAGCTCGACAGTCGTCAATGAGCAGTTCTTC. The V call is TRBV7-3, the J call TRBJ2-1; D might be TRBD1 (5 bases). Germline-derived CDR1 and CDR2 are SGHTA and FQGTGA. This CDR3 contains 13 residues. V lost 4 bases and J lost 6, with 10 bases in between.

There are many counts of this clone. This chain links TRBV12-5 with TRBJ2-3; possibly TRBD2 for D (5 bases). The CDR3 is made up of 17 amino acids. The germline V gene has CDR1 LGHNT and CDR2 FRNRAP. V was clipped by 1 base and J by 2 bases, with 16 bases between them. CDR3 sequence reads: CASGLAPDGDYTDTQYF. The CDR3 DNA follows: TGTGCTAGTGGTTTGGCCCCCGACGGAGACTACACAGATACGCAGTATTTT. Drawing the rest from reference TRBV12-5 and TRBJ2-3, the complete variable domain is DARVTQTPRHKVTEMGQEVTMRCQPILGHNTVFWYRQTMMQGLELLAYFRNRAPLDDSGMPKDRFSAEMPDATLATLKIQPSEPRDSAVYFCASGLAPDGDYTDTQYFGPGTRLTVL.